The source of this T cell receptor (beta chain) is a study of blood T cells in healthy people across ages. V shed 2 bases and J shed 5 bases, with 16 bases lying between them. Germline CDR1 and CDR2: KGHSH and LQKENI. This CDR3 is 16 amino acids long. Only a few counts were recorded for this clonotype. Using a J-beta primer mix together with a sample-barcoded 5' primer, a second PCR was run for roughly 7 to 12 cycles. Each CDR3 protein is one row after TCRdb ran MiXCR on the 5' RACE reads. The sample yields under 800,000 distinct CDR3 sequences, over 20% seen once. Sequencing was performed on blood. The V and J genes are TRBV18 and TRBJ2-1, with a weak D call TRBD2 (6 bases). The receptor's source is a man aged 65 to 85 in good health. CDR3 in DNA: TGTGCCAGCTCACCAACAACTAGCAGCCCAGACAATGAGCAGTTCTTC. Protein product: CASSPTTSSPDNEQFF.